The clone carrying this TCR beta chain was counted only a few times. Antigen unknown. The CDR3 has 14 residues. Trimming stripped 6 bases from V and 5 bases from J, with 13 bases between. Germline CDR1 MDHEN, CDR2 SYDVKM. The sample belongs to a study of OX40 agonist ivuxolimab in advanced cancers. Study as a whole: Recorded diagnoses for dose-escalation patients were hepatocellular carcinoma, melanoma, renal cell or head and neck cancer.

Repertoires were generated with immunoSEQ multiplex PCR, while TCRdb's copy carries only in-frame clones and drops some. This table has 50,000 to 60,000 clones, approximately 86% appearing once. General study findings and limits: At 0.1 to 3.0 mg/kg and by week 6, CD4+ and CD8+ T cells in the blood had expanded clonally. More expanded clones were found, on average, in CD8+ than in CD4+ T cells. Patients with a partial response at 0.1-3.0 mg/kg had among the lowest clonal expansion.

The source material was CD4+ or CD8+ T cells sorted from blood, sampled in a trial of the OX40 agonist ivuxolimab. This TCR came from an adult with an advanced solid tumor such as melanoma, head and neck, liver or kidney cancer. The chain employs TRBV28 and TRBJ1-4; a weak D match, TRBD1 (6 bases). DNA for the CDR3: TGTGCCAGCAGGCCACAGGGCTCAAATGAAAAACTGTTTTTT. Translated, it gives CASRPQGSNEKLFF.